Listed below are T cell receptor beta chains from one sample, sequenced in a study of T cell responses to AZD1222 COVID-19 vaccine. Clones were sequenced by immunoSEQ multiplex PCR, and TCRdb holds only the in-frame ones, with some missing. Here the sample spans fewer than 110,000 clones, more than 80% being singletons. The source was peripheral blood, collected on day 0 of AZD1222 vaccination. These receptor sequences come from an adult in good health. CDR3s include the opening cysteine and the closing phenylalanine or tryptophan.

CDR3 protein: CASSPGQRYTGELFF; V gene: TRBV5-1; J gene: TRBJ2-2
CDR3 protein: CASSLKGDQYF; V gene: TRBV12-3/TRBV12-4; J gene: TRBJ2-7
CDR3 protein: CASSPGPGQGLFSYGYTF; V gene: TRBV28; J gene: TRBJ1-2
CDR3 protein: CASSSGTGSGSPLHF; V gene: TRBV5-1; J gene: TRBJ1-6
CDR3 protein: CASSLAPSGPYEQYF; V gene: TRBV11-3; J gene: TRBJ2-7
CDR3 protein: CASILLGKREVNNEQFF; V gene: TRBV19; J gene: TRBJ2-1
CDR3 protein: CASSLAGPSGNTIYF; V gene: TRBV7-6; J gene: TRBJ1-3
CDR3 protein: CASSRPGAGKTYNEQFF; V gene: TRBV7-3; J gene: TRBJ2-1
CDR3 protein: CASSQPGLAGGPVIYEQYF; V gene: TRBV4-1; J gene: TRBJ2-7
CDR3 protein: CASSYSGDEQYF; V gene: TRBV6-5; J gene: TRBJ2-7
CDR3 protein: CASGLEWGRGNSYNEQFF; V gene: TRBV12-5; J gene: TRBJ2-1
CDR3 protein: CASSIQALAGSYNEQFF; V gene: TRBV19; J gene: TRBJ2-1